The clone carrying this TCR beta chain was picked up many times. Stated time point: longitudinal time-point 2. V lost 6 bases and J lost 3, with 12 bases in between. The germline gives CDR1 MNHEY, CDR2 SVGAGI. The CDR3 totals 14 residues. The sample originates from a study of neurological immune-mediated disorders. From the 5' RACE reads, TCRdb called clonotypes with MiXCR, one entry per CDR3 protein. The table includes about 80,000 distinct CDR3 sequences, almost 6% detected once. The clonotype was recovered from a woman aged 55-70 years with multiple sclerosis. The material sequenced was PBMCs. The J gene is TRBJ1-5, the V gene TRBV6-5; tentative D call: TRBD1 (5 bases). The CDR3 region is CASRTDRANQPQHF. DNA for the CDR3: TGTGCCAGCAGGACCGACAGAGCCAATCAGCCCCAGCATTTT.